These T cell receptor beta chains were read from a single sample in a study of somatic mutations in cytotoxic T cells in rheumatoid arthritis. Measured with immunoSEQ multiplex PCR; TCRdb has only the in-frame clones, and not every one. The data hold about 13,000 clones, with 75% to 80% observed a single time. The sample consisted of CD8+ T cells sorted from blood. Receptor source: an adult with rheumatoid arthritis. Each CDR3 is given with its conserved first and last residue.

v_call,j_call,cdr3_length,cdr3_aa
TRBV19,TRBJ2-7,14,CASSAGTGFYEQYF
TRBV28,TRBJ2-7,13,CASSSGLTYEQYF
TRBV28,TRBJ1-5,15,CASSIGEGSNQPQHF
TRBV27,TRBJ2-7,14,CASSSRQEEHEQYF
TRBV19,TRBJ2-1,17,CASSIDSASGAYNEQFF
TRBV4-1,TRBJ1-5,12,CASSQGHQPQHF
TRBV5-4,TRBJ2-1,14,CASTTSGIDNEQFF
TRBV5-1,TRBJ2-3,15,CASSLTPGPTDTQYF
TRBV29-1,TRBJ2-5,16,CSVEGSGTRYQETQYF
TRBV27,TRBJ2-7,15,CASSLTAALSYEQYF
TRBV6-4,TRBJ2-3,15,CASSDRGRATDTQYF
TRBV6-1,TRBJ2-7,13,CASSEPPYYEQYF
TRBV9,TRBJ2-3,15,CASSVGSGRSDTQYF
TRBV19,TRBJ1-1,14,CASRRTGLNTEAFF
TRBV9,TRBJ2-1,16,CASTRSGGISYNEQFF
TRBV28,TRBJ1-5,16,CASSLGGLGNNQPQHF
TRBV28,TRBJ1-3,16,CASSFGGGWIGNTIYF
TRBV4-1,TRBJ2-4,20,CASSQDSTSGRSLAKNIQYF
TRBV6-5,TRBJ1-2,13,CASSEPTGLGYTF
TRBV19,TRBJ1-5,13,CASTMGFNQPQHF
TRBV4-2,TRBJ1-4,16,CASSQDPGQGNEKLFF
TRBV2,TRBJ2-1,15,CASRPGAGVYNEQFF
TRBV25-1,TRBJ2-2,14,CASKTGDETGELFF
TRBV6-4,TRBJ2-5,13,CATSSTPQETQYF
TRBV5-1,TRBJ2-7,15,CASSPGQGVLYEQYF
TRBV9,TRBJ2-3,17,CASSVARTGVGTDTQYF
TRBV7-9,TRBJ1-5,15,CASSLEGEGNQPQHF
TRBV28,TRBJ1-4,14,CASSLSRGREKLFF
TRBV18,TRBJ2-5,14,CASSPPAGKETQYF
TRBV27,TRBJ2-7,14,CASSRLAGVVEQYF
TRBV4-1,TRBJ2-1,15,CASSSSRGAYNEQFF
TRBV5-6,TRBJ2-7,15,CASSLFLTGPYEQYF
TRBV6-6,TRBJ2-7,12,CASKGGVREQYF
TRBV5-1,TRBJ2-7,15,CASSLGTGDHYEQYF
TRBV19,TRBJ2-7,13,CASSIASSYEQYF
TRBV5-4,TRBJ2-3,15,CASSLDPTFTDTQYF
TRBV7-2,TRBJ2-5,15,CASSLSAGDEETQYF